These 3 T cell receptor beta chains came from one sample sequenced in a study of blood T cell repertoires in COVID-19. TCRdb keeps only in-frame clones here, not all; method: immunoSEQ multiplex PCR. The sample yields more than 300,000 clones, 88% seen once. Sequenced material: peripheral blood. These receptors came from a woman in her twenties or thirties with COVID-19, enrolled during active disease.

Here the CDR3 DNA reads TGTGCCACCAGTGATTTACGGACTAGCGAGCAGTACTTC. This gives the protein CATSDLRTSEQYF. V gene TRBV24-1 combines with J gene TRBJ2-7, with 7 bases that match TRBD2. Germline V gene sequence: CDR1 KGHDR, CDR2 SFDVKD. This CDR3 comprises 13 residues. Unmatched junction bases numbered 2, after V lost 1 base and J lost 6 bases.

This chain joins TRBV19 and TRBJ1-6; D not resolved. Trimming stripped 6 bases from V and 7 bases from J, with 7 bases between. CDR1 is LNHDA, CDR2 SQIVND, per germline (reference sequence). The CDR3 is 12 amino acids. CDR3 residues: CASRQQNSPLHF. The DNA of the CDR3 is TGTGCCAGTAGACAACAGAATTCACCCCTCCACTTT.

The gene calls are TRBV7-2 and TRBJ1-2, with a possible D match to TRBD1 (5 bases). V shed 0 bases and J shed 7 bases, with 9 bases lying between them. The CDR3 consists of 13 residues. The germline V gene has CDR1 SGHTA and CDR2 FQGNSA. The CDR3 loop is CASSLARGGGYTF. CDR3 nucleotides: TGTGCCAGCAGCTTAGCGCGGGGCGGTGGCTACACCTTC.